This T cell receptor (beta chain) comes out of a study of tumor and adjacent non-tumor tissue in lung cancer. Study results and limitations: Higher tumor TCR diversity was associated with shorter survival. Compared with tumor, normal lung showed significantly lower TCR diversity. Tumor repertoires had a smaller top 100 clone share than normal lung.

In regard to this clonotype: As yet, its antigen is unknown. At one end the junction does not follow the germline gene, possibly because of a read error.

The template was RNA from unsorted bulk tissue. Donors were chemotherapy-naive, newly diagnosed lung cancer surgical patients in China, August–November 2014. A modified ARM-PCR protocol with three rounds of nested PCR amplified TCRbeta. TCRdb fed the multiplex PCR reads into MiXCR, producing one record per CDR3 protein. The top ten clones hold roughly 27% of a sample with over 60,000 distinct CDR3 sequences, around 73% of them seen once. Per the germline V gene, CDR1 is WSHSY and CDR2 is SAAADI. The length of the CDR3 is 13 residues. J is TRBJ2-5 and V is TRBV10-2; maybe TRBD2 (6 bases). Material: lung tumor tissue. The sequence was obtained from a man aged 55-75 years with non-small cell lung cancer. Here the CDR3 reads CASSSSGGEIQYF. In DNA form, the CDR3 reads TGCGCCAGCTCTTCTAGTGGAGGGGAGATCCAGTACTTC.